This is a list of T cell receptor beta chains from one sample in a study of Ad26.COV2.S vaccination and SARS-CoV-2 variants. Assay: immunoSEQ multiplex PCR; the TCRdb copy retains only in-frame clones and omits some. The sample consists of fewer than 900,000 clones, 89% of them appearing once. The specimen comprised peripheral blood, sampled in a trial of Ad26.COV2.S vaccine versus placebo. These receptors originate from a person between 18 and 65 years old who received the Ad26.COV2.S COVID-19 vaccine or a placebo. The CDR3 runs from the conserved cysteine through the conserved F or W. A D gene is named only where the DNA matches it firmly. Only part of the rows carry a size: once, few, many, or a class if the clone is expanded.

TRBV27,-,TRBJ1-5,TRBD1,TGTGCCAGCAGTCCCCTCCCGGGACAGGGCAGCAATCAGCCCCAGCATTTT,CASSPLPGQGSNQPQHF
TRBV11-2,-,TRBJ1-1,-,TGTGCCAGCAGCCCCACAGTGAACACTGAAGCTTTCTTT,CASSPTVNTEAFF
TRBV5-1,-,TRBJ2-1,-,TGCGCCAGCGGCACCCCAGGGACGGCCTACAATGAGCAGTTCTTC,CASGTPGTAYNEQFF
TRBV10-3,-,TRBJ2-7,TRBD2,TGTGCCATCAGTGATGCTAGCGGGGGGACCTCCTACGAGCAGTACTTC,CAISDASGGTSYEQYF
TRBV18,-,TRBJ2-1,TRBD2,TGTGTCGGGACTAGCGGGTCCTCCTCCTACAATGAGCAGTTCTTC,CVGTSGSSSYNEQFF
TRBV7-8,-,TRBJ1-6,-,TGTGCCAGCAGCCACGGACTGGGCAATTCACCCCTCCACTTT,CASSHGLGNSPLHF
TRBV10-2,-,TRBJ1-3,-,TGCGCCAGCAGTGAGGGGGCAGGAGGTGGAAACACCATATATTTT,CASSEGAGGGNTIYF
TRBV5-1,once,TRBJ2-5,-,TGCGCCAGCAGCTTGGTTGCAGGGCTAGAGACCCAGTACTTC,CASSLVAGLETQYF
TRBV24-1,-,TRBJ2-1,-,TGTGCCACCAGTGACCCAAAAGGGGTCTCGGGCTACAATGAGCAGTTCTTC,CATSDPKGVSGYNEQFF
TRBV5-1,-,TRBJ2-3,-,TGCGCCAGCGCGACAGGCACAGATACGCAGTATTTT,CASATGTDTQYF
TRBV18,-,TRBJ1-2,-,TGTGCCAGCTCACCGCTTGGGAATGGCTACACCTTC,CASSPLGNGYTF
TRBV7-9,once,TRBJ2-1,-,TGTGCCAGCAGCCCATGGGGGAGCGGAGGCGCCTACAATGAGCAGTTCTTC,CASSPWGSGGAYNEQFF
TRBV19,-,TRBJ1-2,TRBD1,TGTGCCAGTAGTATCGGACAGGCCCACTATGGCTACACCTTC,CASSIGQAHYGYTF
TRBV6-5,-,TRBJ2-6,-,TGTGCCAGCAGTTACTCCCCAGGGGTTGGGGCCAACGTCCTGACTTTC,CASSYSPGVGANVLTF
TRBV6-5,-,TRBJ2-3,TRBD1,TGTGCCAGCAGGGATGGCAGGGGGTTTGCAGATACGCAGTATTTT,CASRDGRGFADTQYF
TRBV18,-,TRBJ2-7,TRBD1,TGTGCCAGCTCACCACCACTATCCGGGACAGGTCCTCACGAGCAGTACTTC,CASSPPLSGTGPHEQYF
TRBV5-1,-,TRBJ2-5,-,TGCGCCAGCAAAGAGGGGGTCGCAGAGACCCAGTACTTC,CASKEGVAETQYF
TRBV5-5,-,TRBJ1-1,-,TGTGCCAGCAGCTTGTCCCAGGGGAACACTGAAGCTTTCTTT,CASSLSQGNTEAFF